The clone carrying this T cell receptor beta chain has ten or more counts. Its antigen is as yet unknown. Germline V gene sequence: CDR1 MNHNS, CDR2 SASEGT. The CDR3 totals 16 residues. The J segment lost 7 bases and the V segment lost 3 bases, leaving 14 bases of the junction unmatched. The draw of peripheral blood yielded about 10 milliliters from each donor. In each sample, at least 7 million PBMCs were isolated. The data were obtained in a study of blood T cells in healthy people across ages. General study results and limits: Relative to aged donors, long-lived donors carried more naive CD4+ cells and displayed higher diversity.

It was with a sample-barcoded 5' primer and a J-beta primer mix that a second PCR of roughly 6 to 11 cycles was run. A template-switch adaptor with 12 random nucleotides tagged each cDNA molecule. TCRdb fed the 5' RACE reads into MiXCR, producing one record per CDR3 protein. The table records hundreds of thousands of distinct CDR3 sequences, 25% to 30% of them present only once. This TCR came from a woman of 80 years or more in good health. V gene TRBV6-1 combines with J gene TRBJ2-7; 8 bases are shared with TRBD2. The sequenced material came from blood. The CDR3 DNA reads TGTGCCAGCAGTGACATGAAATCGGGAGGGGTAGGAGAGCAGTACTTC. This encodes CASSDMKSGGVGEQYF.